This T cell receptor beta chain derives from a study of breast tumors, draining lymph nodes, adjacent tissues. General observations from the study: Luminal-like breast cancer showed significantly higher tumor–nontumor repertoire similarity than basal-like. Tumor TCR diversity was below lymph nodes but above nontumor tissue.

Germline V gene lookup returns CDR1 GTSNPN and CDR2 SVGIG (reference sequence). V dropped 3 bases and J dropped 5; count of bases not matched to a gene: 7. CDR3 length equals 14 residues. TCRdb fed the multiplex PCR reads into MiXCR, producing one record per CDR3 protein. Of roughly 80,000 distinct CDR3 sequences listed, about 21% are singletons. This clonotype was seen repeatedly, ten times or more. The antigen is undetermined. Axillary draining lymph nodes of breast cancer patients supplied the node samples. Sequenced input: axillary lymph node tissue. The genes are TRBV30 and TRBJ2-5; 9 positions match TRBD2. The clonotype comes from a female donor with breast cancer. Some clones in this sample may be carry-over from other donors' samples. The CDR3 DNA follows: TGTGCCTGGAGACTAGCGGGCTCGGGGGAGACCCAGTACTTC. Amino acids: CAWRLAGSGETQYF.